This record concerns one T cell receptor beta chain sequence. Other DNA sequences within the sample encode an identical CDR3. Trimming pared 0 bases from V and 7 bases from J, leaving 11 bases between. Per the germline V gene, CDR1 is SGHKS and CDR2 is YYEKEE (reference sequence). The CDR3 covers 14 residues. Some clones are missing from TCRdb's copy, which holds only in-frame ones; the method was immunoSEQ multiplex PCR. The sample comprises about 170,000 clones, around four fifths of which are singletons, and around 20% rests with the top ten. This record comes from a study of blood T cell repertoires in COVID-19.

Sequenced sample: peripheral blood. V usage is TRBV5-5 and J usage is TRBJ1-5; D is perhaps TRBD1 (5 bases). The receptor was isolated from a woman aged 70-85 years who had recovered from COVID-19. The DNA of the CDR3 is TGTGCCAGCAGCTTGGTAGGGGCAAACCAGCCCCAGCATTTT. This codes for CASSLVGANQPQHF.